This T cell receptor (beta chain) was observed in a study of blood T cell repertoires in COVID-19. The overall study: PBMCs, B-cell-depleted T cells, or T cells provided the cDNA or gDNA that made up the material.

The V gene lost 0 bases and the J gene lost 7 bases, with 15 bases spanning the gap. Germline V lookup: CDR1 LGHDT, CDR2 YNNKEL (reference sequence). The CDR3 extends over 15 amino acids. The authors' processing: Estimated nucleated cell counts came from reference gene primer amplification. The table came from immunoSEQ multiplex PCR; TCRdb's copy has only in-frame clones and leaves some out. The DNA was the basis for D and trimming; V, J and clone size are from that table. The sample lists over 45,000 clones; approximately 88% were seen once. This sequence joins TRBV3-1 (or the pseudogene TRBV3-2) and TRBJ1-2, with D perhaps TRBD1 (5 bases). Material for sequencing was peripheral blood. The origin of this receptor is a man between 65 and 85 years old with active COVID-19. CDR3 DNA: TGTGCCAGCAGCCAAGATGGGGCGGAAAGGGGTGGCTACACCTTC. Protein product: CASSQDGAERGGYTF.